The 4 T cell receptor beta chains given below trace back to one sample, sequenced in a study of blood T cell repertoires in COVID-19. The assay was immunoSEQ multiplex PCR, and TCRdb's table has in-frame clones only and misses some. The top ten hold around 2.4% of the sample, which has some 150,000 clones, about four fifths seen once. Sequencing was performed on peripheral blood. The receptors here all came from a human donor with acute or convalescent COVID-19. The donor label of this sample is uncertain.

V gene TRBV10-3 combines with J gene TRBJ1-4; D is ambiguous. Germline CDR1 and CDR2: ENHRY and SYGVKD. V was pared by 5 bases and J by 4 bases, with 11 bases between. The CDR3 covers 14 residues. The CDR3 sequence: CAISSDGDNEKLFF. As DNA, the CDR3 is TGTGCCATCAGTTCGGACGGGGATAATGAAAAACTGTTTTTT.

This sequence joins TRBV5-4 and TRBJ2-5; the D gene is possibly TRBD1 (5 bases). Trimming pared 2 bases from V and 4 bases from J, leaving 15 bases between. CDR3 size: 15 residues. The germline CDR1 and CDR2 sequences are SGHNT and YYREEE (reference sequence). The CDR3 sequence: CASSLPGKDRETQYF. CDR3 coding DNA: TGTGCCAGCAGCTTACCAGGGAAAGATAGAGAGACCCAGTACTTC.

V usage is TRBV15 and J usage is TRBJ2-1, with 11 positions matching TRBD2. The CDR3 loop spans 17 amino acids. V shed 3 bases and J 7 bases; nucleotides not matched to a gene: 11. From germline, CDR1 is LNHNV and CDR2 YYDKDF (reference sequence). The CDR3 bases are TGTGCCACCAGCAGGAGACTACTAGCGGGAGCAGTGAATGAGCAGTTCTTC. This gives the protein CATSRRLLAGAVNEQFF.

The chain joins TRBV5-5 to TRBJ2-3; 7 nucleotides agree with TRBD2. CDR3 length: 17 amino acids. The V and J ends lost 6 bases and 0 bases, in that order; junction bases with no gene match: 13. Germline CDR1 and CDR2: SGHKS and YYEKEE (reference sequence). Here the CDR3 reads CASNWTGEGLSTDTQYF. CDR3 sequence (DNA): TGTGCCAGCAACTGGACGGGGGAGGGACTAAGCACAGATACGCAGTATTTT.